The 6 T cell receptor beta chains given below trace back to one sample, sequenced in a study of regulatory T cells in long-lasting Graves disease. Time point here: newly diagnosed GD, antithyroid drugs for less than 3 months. From PBMCs, RNA was extracted and then used to make the TCR library. Construction of the TCR beta libraries employed iRepertoire HTBI primers in conjunction with Arm-PCR of CDR3 regions. TCRdb analysed the multiplex PCR reads with MiXCR anew, one entry per CDR3 protein. The sample has roughly 560,000 distinct CDR3 sequences; about 16% are singletons. The data also belong to a second study, concerning T cells in Graves' hyperthyroidism and ophthalmopathy.

The material was peripheral blood mononuclear cells (PBMCs), obtained at new diagnosis, from a patient treated with antithyroid drugs. The receptors here all came from a woman aged 35-65 years with Graves disease.

A remark on this clonotype: One junction end disagrees with the germline gene, perhaps due to a read error. The chain recombines TRBV19 with TRBJ1-1; TRBD1 might be the D (5 bases). The CDR3 runs to 14 residues. Germline lookup yields CDR1 LNHDA and CDR2 SQIVND (reference sequence). The CDR3 loop reads CASRIGGAGTEAFF. The CDR3 nucleotides are TGTGCCAGTAGGATAGGAGGGGCTGGCACTGAAGCTTTCTTT. Looking up the rest from reference TRBV19 and TRBJ1-1 gives the full variable domain: DGGITQSPKYLFRKEGQNVTLSCEQNLNHDAMYWYRQDPGQGLRLIYYSQIVNDFQKGDIAEGYSVSREKKESFPLTVTSAQKNPTAFYLCASRIGGAGTEAFFGQGTRLTVV.

The sample holds many counts of this clonotype. The chain is built from TRBV6-5 and TRBJ1-1; D may be TRBD1 (5 bases). The CDR3 loop spans 15 amino acids. The V end lost 1 base, the J end lost 3 bases, and 12 bases lay between the germline ends. Per the germline V gene, CDR1 is MNHEY and CDR2 is SVGAGI. The CDR3 region is CASSYWGSGHTEAFF. The CDR3 DNA sequence: TGTGCCAGCAGTTACTGGGGCAGCGGACACACTGAAGCTTTCTTT.

V and J are TRBV12-3 or TRBV12-4 and TRBJ1-1; TRBD1 agrees at 7 bases. Trimming removed 4 bases from V and 7 bases from J; junction bases left unmatched: 15. CDR3 size: 16 residues. The CDR3 region is CASSSGLRGRRREAFF. CDR3 bases: TGTGCCAGCAGTTCCGGGCTAAGGGGGCGTAGGCGTGAAGCTTTCTTT.

This clonotype was seen only a few times. The chain links TRBV18 to TRBJ1-6; possible D gene TRBD1, 6 bases. Between the trimmed V and J ends, which lost 2 bases and 5 bases, there was a span of 10 bases. The germline V gene has CDR1 KGHSH and CDR2 LQKENI. CDR3 size: 15 residues. CDR3 protein: CASSPGRQDNSPLHF. CDR3 coding DNA: TGTGCCAGCTCACCAGGGAGACAGGATAATTCACCCCTCCACTTT. Supplemented by reference TRBV18 and TRBJ1-6, the full variable domain reads NAGVMQNPRHLVRRRGQEARLRCSPMKGHSHVYWYRQLPEEGLKFMVYLQKENIIDESGMPKERFSAEFPKEGPSILRIQQVVRGDSAAYFCASSPGRQDNSPLHFGNGTRLTVT.

This rearrangement joins TRBV29-1 to TRBJ1-4; D call uncertain. V was pared by 0 bases and J by 7 bases, with 12 bases between. This CDR3 has 14 amino acids. Germline-derived CDR1 and CDR2 are SQVTM and ANQGSEA. The CDR3 loop reads CSVEDGRLGEKLFF. CDR3 DNA: TGCAGCGTTGAAGACGGGAGACTGGGTGAAAAACTGTTTTTT. The complete variable domain, with remaining parts taken from reference TRBV29-1 and TRBJ1-4, reads SAVISQKPSRDICQRGTSLTIQCQVDSQVTMMFWYRQQPGQSLTLIATANQGSEATYESGFVIDKFPISRPNLTFSTLTVSNMSPEDSSIYLCSVEDGRLGEKLFFGSGTQLSVL.

The chain has TRBV7-3 and TRBJ2-7; D is undetermined. There are 15 residues in the CDR3. CDR1 SGHTA and CDR2 FQGTGA come from the germline V gene. The V end lost 6 bases, the J end lost 0 bases, and 15 bases lay between the germline ends. The CDR3 DNA sequence: TGTGCCAGCAGTCCCGGACCAGCCAGCTCCTACGAGCAGTACTTC. As protein: CASSPGPASSYEQYF.